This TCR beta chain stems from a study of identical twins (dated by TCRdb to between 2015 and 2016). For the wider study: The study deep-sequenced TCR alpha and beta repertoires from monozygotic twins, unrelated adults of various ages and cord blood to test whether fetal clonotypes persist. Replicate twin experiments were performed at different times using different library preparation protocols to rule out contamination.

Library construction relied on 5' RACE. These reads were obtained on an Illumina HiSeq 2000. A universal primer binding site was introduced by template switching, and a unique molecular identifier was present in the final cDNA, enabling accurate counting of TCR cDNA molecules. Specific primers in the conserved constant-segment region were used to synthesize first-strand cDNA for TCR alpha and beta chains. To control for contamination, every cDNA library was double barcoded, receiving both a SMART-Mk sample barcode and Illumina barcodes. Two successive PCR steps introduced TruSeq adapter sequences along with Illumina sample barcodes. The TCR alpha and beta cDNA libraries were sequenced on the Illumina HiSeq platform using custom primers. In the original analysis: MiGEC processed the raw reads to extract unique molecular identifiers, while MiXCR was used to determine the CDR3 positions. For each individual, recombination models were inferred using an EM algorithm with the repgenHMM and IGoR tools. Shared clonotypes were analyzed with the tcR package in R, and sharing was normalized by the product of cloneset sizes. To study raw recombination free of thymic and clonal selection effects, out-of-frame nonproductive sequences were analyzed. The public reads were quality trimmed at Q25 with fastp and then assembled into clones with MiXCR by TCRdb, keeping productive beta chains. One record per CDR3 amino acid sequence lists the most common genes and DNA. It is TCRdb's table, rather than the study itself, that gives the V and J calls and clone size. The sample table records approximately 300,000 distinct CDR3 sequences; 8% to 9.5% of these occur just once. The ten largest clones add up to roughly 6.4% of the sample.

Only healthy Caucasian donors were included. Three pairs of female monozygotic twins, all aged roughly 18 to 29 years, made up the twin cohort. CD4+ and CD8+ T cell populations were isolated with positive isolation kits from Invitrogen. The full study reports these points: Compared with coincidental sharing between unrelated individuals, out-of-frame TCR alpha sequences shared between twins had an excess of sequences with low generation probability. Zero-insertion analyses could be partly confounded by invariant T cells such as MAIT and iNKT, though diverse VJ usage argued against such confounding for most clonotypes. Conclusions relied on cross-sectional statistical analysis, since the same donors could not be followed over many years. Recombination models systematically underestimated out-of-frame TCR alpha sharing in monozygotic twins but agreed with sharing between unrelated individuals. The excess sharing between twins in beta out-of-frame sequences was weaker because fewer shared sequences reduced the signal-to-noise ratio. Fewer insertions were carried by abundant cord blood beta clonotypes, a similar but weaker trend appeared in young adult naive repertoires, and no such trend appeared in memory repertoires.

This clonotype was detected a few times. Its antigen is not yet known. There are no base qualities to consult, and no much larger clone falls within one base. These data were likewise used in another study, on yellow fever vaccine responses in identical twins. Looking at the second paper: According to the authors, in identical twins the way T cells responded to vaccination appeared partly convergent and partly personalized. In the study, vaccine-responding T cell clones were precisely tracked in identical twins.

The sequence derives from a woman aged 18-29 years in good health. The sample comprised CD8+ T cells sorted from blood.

The CDR3 has the sequence CASGRGRERFTGELFF. The sequence in DNA is TGTGCCAGCGGGAGAGGGCGGGAGAGGTTCACCGGGGAGCTGTTTTTT. The chain employs TRBV12-3 or TRBV12-4 and TRBJ2-2; 7 bases in between match TRBD2. For this chain, trimming is 8 bases at the V end and 4 bases at the J end, and the number of junction bases without a gene match is 13. The CDR3 measures 16 amino acids from cysteine to phenylalanine. The kept DNA is CDR3 alone, 48 bases in frame from the first base.